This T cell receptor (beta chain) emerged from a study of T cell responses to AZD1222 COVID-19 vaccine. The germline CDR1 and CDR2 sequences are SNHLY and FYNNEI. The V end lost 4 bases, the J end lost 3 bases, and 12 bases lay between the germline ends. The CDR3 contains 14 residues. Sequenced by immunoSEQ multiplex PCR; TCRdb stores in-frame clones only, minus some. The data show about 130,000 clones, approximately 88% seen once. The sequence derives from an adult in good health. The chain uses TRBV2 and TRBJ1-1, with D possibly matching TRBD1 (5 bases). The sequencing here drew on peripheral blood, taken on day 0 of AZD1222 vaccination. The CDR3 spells CASSGDLTDTEAFF. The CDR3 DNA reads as TGTGCCAGCAGTGGGGACCTAACGGACACTGAAGCTTTCTTT.